The clone carrying this TCR beta chain was recorded only once. The target antigen is unknown. The CDR3 consists of 18 residues. J was trimmed by 5 bases and V by 1 base; bases with no gene match: 15. Germline V CDR1 and CDR2: GTSNPN, SVGIG (reference sequence). This entry belongs to a study of long-term antiretroviral therapy in people with HIV. The study's findings and limits: HIV repertoires had narrower CDR3 length ranges than controls.

Sequencing relied on immunoSEQ assay v3.0, run at survey level. Generated by immunoSEQ multiplex PCR, the TCRdb table keeps only in-frame clones and is missing some. The sample yields 15,000 to 20,000 clones, about four fifths seen once. The rearrangement uses TRBV30 and TRBJ2-2, with 8 bases matching TRBD1. This TCR came from a woman aged 50 to 60 with HIV. Sequencing was performed on unsorted PBMCs, taken roughly 2.5 years before starting antiretroviral therapy. In nucleotides, the CDR3 is TGTGCCTGGAGTGATGGCTCAGGGGGCTATGCGAGGACCGGGGAGCTGTTTTTT. Its translation: CAWSDGSGGYARTGELFF.